A selection of T cell receptor beta chains follows, all from one sample in a study of human thymus T cells. Assay: immunoSEQ multiplex PCR; the TCRdb copy retains only in-frame clones and omits some. The sample lists 55,000 to 70,000 clones, around 94% occurring once. The sample consisted of blood. The receptor source for this set is a boy under three years old with a congenital heart defect but otherwise immunologically healthy. Each CDR3 is given with its conserved first and last residue. A D gene is named only where the DNA matches it firmly. A clone size is listed for some rows: how often the clone was seen (once, few, many), or a class if it is expanded.

CDR3	DNA	J	V	D	size
CASRVGAHTGELFF	TGTGCCAGCAGGGTGGGGGCCCACACCGGGGAGCTGTTTTTT	TRBJ2-2	TRBV6-1	-	-
CASSVGSNTGELFF	TGTGCCAGCAGTGTCGGGTCGAACACCGGGGAGCTGTTTTTT	TRBJ2-2	TRBV6-1	-	-
CASSFYSSYEQYF	TGTGCCAGCAGCTTCTATAGCTCCTACGAGCAGTACTTC	TRBJ2-7	TRBV11-2	-	once
CASSPLGNTEAFF	TGTGCCAGCTCACCACTAGGGAACACTGAAGCTTTCTTT	TRBJ1-1	TRBV18	-	-
CASSPRDRGQETQYF	TGTGCCAGTAGTCCCCGGGACAGGGGCCAAGAGACCCAGTACTTC	TRBJ2-5	TRBV19	TRBD1	-
CASSQSQRTSTDTQYF	TGCGCCAGCAGTCAATCCCAGCGGACTAGCACAGATACGCAGTATTTT	TRBJ2-3	TRBV23-1	-	-
CASSLAAGINTEAFF	TGTGCCAGCAGCTTAGCGGCAGGGATAAACACTGAAGCTTTCTTT	TRBJ1-1	TRBV7-2	-	-
CASRQRVTGNSETQYF	TGCGCCAGCAGACAACGGGTGACAGGGAATTCGGAGACCCAGTACTTC	TRBJ2-5	TRBV4-1	TRBD1	-
CASSRGGESNEQFF	TGCGCCAGCAGCCGGGGAGGGGAGAGCAATGAGCAGTTCTTC	TRBJ2-1	TRBV5-1	TRBD2	-
CASSIRAQNQPQHF	TGTGCCAGTAGTATCCGGGCGCAGAATCAGCCCCAGCATTTT	TRBJ1-5	TRBV19	-	-
CASSFGTDVYGYTF	TGTGCCAGCAGCTTCGGGACAGATGTCTATGGCTACACCTTC	TRBJ1-2	TRBV7-2	TRBD1	once
CASSATYTGSYEQYF	TGTGCCAGCAGTGCAACGTATACAGGGTCCTACGAGCAGTACTTC	TRBJ2-7	TRBV28	-	-
CASSPVGEQFF	TGTGCCAGCAGCCCGGTGGGCGAGCAGTTCTTC	TRBJ2-1	TRBV7-2	-	-
CASSSQAGLTETQYF	TGCGCCAGCAGCTCCCAAGCGGGATTGACTGAGACCCAGTACTTC	TRBJ2-5	TRBV5-1	TRBD2	-
CASSPKGSLGFYEQYF	TGTGCCAGCAGTCCTAAAGGTAGTCTGGGATTTTACGAGCAGTACTTC	TRBJ2-7	TRBV25-1	-	-
CASSGQVYGYTF	TGTGCCAGCAGCGGACAGGTTTATGGCTACACCTTC	TRBJ1-2	TRBV7-9	TRBD1	-
CASSLSTDQGSGYTF	TGCGCCAGCAGCCTGTCCACCGACCAGGGCTCTGGCTACACCTTC	TRBJ1-2	TRBV5-1	-	-
CASSESSGEGTQYF	TGTGCCAGCAGTGAATCTTCAGGCGAGGGGACCCAGTACTTC	TRBJ2-5	TRBV25-1	-	-
CASSSPAKGSYEQYF	TGTGCCAGCAGCTCCCCGGCCAAGGGGTCCTACGAGCAGTACTTC	TRBJ2-7	TRBV7-9	-	-
CASSLPPRAGADTQYF	TGTGCCAGCAGCTTACCCCCCAGGGCTGGGGCAGATACGCAGTATTTT	TRBJ2-3	TRBV7-8	-	-
CASSLGGDGANVLTF	TGTGCCAGCAGCTTAGGGGGCGATGGGGCCAACGTCCTGACTTTC	TRBJ2-6	TRBV5-5	TRBD1	-
CASSYGQGSYEQYF	TGTGCCAGCAGCTACGGACAGGGGTCCTACGAGCAGTACTTC	TRBJ2-7	TRBV7-6	TRBD1	-
CASRGWDSNYGYTF	TGTGCCAGCAGGGGCTGGGATTCTAACTATGGCTACACCTTC	TRBJ1-2	TRBV2	-	once
CASSLVETQYF	TGTGCCAGCAGCTTAGTGGAGACCCAGTACTTC	TRBJ2-5	TRBV11-3	-	-
CASSTRTYGGYTF	TGTGCCAGTAGCACCCGGACGTACGGTGGCTACACCTTC	TRBJ1-2	TRBV19	-	-
CASSLGRAYEQYF	TGCGCCAGCAGCTTGGGCAGGGCATACGAGCAGTACTTC	TRBJ2-7	TRBV5-1	-	-
CASSLGLPSNYEQYF	TGTGCCAGCAGCTTGGGACTACCTAGTAATTACGAGCAGTACTTC	TRBJ2-7	TRBV5-4	-	few
CSVWGVYYGYTF	TGCAGCGTTTGGGGGGTGTACTATGGCTACACCTTC	TRBJ1-2	TRBV29-1	-	once
CASSSGTSGIYEQYF	TGTGCCAGCAGCTCGGGGACTAGCGGGATCTACGAGCAGTACTTC	TRBJ2-7	TRBV5-4	TRBD2	-
CASSLGGVSTDTQYF	TGTGCCAGCAGCTTAGGCGGGGTTAGCACAGATACGCAGTATTTT	TRBJ2-3	TRBV7-3	-	-
CASSIGTGNIQYF	TGTGCCAGCAGCATTGGGACAGGGAACATTCAGTACTTC	TRBJ2-4	TRBV7-2	TRBD1	-
CASSLGRRGYEQYF	TGTGCCAGCAGCTTGGGACGCAGGGGCTACGAGCAGTACTTC	TRBJ2-7	TRBV7-2	-	-
CAIRRTSGGGNNEQFF	TGTGCCATCAGGCGAACTAGCGGGGGGGGTAACAATGAGCAGTTCTTC	TRBJ2-1	TRBV10-3	TRBD2	-
CASSVQETQYF	TGTGCCAGCAGTGTCCAAGAGACCCAGTACTTC	TRBJ2-5	TRBV28	-	-
CASSLRGRSADTQYF	TGTGCCAGCAGCTTAAGGGGGCGCAGCGCAGATACGCAGTATTTT	TRBJ2-3	TRBV7-2	TRBD1	-
CASGLVRGTGELFF	TGTGCTAGTGGTTTGGTCAGGGGCACCGGGGAGCTGTTTTTT	TRBJ2-2	TRBV12-5	-	-
CASSWTGPPHEQYF	TGTGCCAGCAGTTGGACAGGCCCCCCCCACGAGCAGTACTTC	TRBJ2-7	TRBV27	TRBD1	-
CASSLVTGQGQNIQYF	TGTGCCAGCAGCTTAGTTACGGGACAGGGTCAAAACATTCAGTACTTC	TRBJ2-4	TRBV7-9	TRBD1	-
CASSQDTPGFEQYF	TGTGCCAGCAGCCAAGATACGCCGGGGTTCGAGCAGTACTTC	TRBJ2-7	TRBV14	-	-
CASSQDESSYNEQFF	TGTGCCAGCAGCCAAGATGAGAGCTCCTACAATGAGCAGTTCTTC	TRBJ2-1	TRBV4-2	-	-
CASASGGVQETQYF	TGTGCCAGCGCTAGCGGGGGAGTCCAAGAGACCCAGTACTTC	TRBJ2-5	TRBV7-2	TRBD2	-